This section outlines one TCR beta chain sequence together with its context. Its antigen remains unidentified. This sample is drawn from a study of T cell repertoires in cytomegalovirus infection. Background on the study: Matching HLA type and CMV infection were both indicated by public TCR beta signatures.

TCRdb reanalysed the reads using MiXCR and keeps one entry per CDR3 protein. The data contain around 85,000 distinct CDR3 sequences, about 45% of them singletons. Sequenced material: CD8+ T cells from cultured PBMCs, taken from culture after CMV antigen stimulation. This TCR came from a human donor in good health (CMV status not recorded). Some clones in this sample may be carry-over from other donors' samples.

The CDR3 here is CAWSRTGTDGYTF. CDR3 coding DNA: TGTGCCTGGAGTCGCACCGGGACAGATGGCTACACCTTC. The rearrangement uses TRBV30 and TRBJ1-2; 7 bases align to TRBD1. This CDR3 spans 13 amino acids. CDR1 and CDR2 from the germline V gene are GTSNPN and SVGIG (reference sequence). J gave up 6 bases and V 2 bases, and 6 bases lay outside the gene matches.